What follows are 2 T cell receptor beta chains derived from one specimen sequenced in a study of shared clonotypes between healthy human individuals (dated by TCRdb to 2020 to 2022). The receptor library was made with the immunoSEQ multiplex PCR assay. This is the immuneACCESS table as TCRdb keeps it, with only in-frame sequences that have V and J called. A part of the clones is gone; compared with another copy, unresolved V genes explain less than half, and the rest is unexplained. The sample includes 2 million to 2.5 million clones, with 90% to 96% observed a single time. Roughly 0.13% of the sample is taken by the ten largest. The sequenced material came from naive CD4+ T cells sorted from blood. Per the publication, the cell subset or site label means: CD45RA+ positively selected. The receptors derive from a man younger than 30 in good health.

The genes are TRBV2 and TRBJ1-2; TRBD1 might be the D (6 bases). This CDR3 is 16 amino acids long. CDR1 is SNHLY, CDR2 FYNNEI, per germline. V shed 10 bases and J shed 6 bases, with 27 bases lying between them. CDR3 nucleotide sequence: TGTGCCACGAAATGGGGGCAGCTCGGGAATGAGAATGGCTACACCTTC. Translation: CATKWGQLGNENGYTF.

The chain combines TRBV2 with TRBJ2-7, with 10 bases identical to TRBD1. Germline values: CDR1 SNHLY, CDR2 FYNNEI. This CDR3 comprises 15 residues. Unmatched junction bases numbered 9, after V lost 3 bases and J lost 7 bases. CDR3 loop: CASSDKGQGKYEQYF. CDR3 DNA: TGTGCCAGCAGTGACAAGGGACAGGGGAAATATGAGCAGTACTTC.